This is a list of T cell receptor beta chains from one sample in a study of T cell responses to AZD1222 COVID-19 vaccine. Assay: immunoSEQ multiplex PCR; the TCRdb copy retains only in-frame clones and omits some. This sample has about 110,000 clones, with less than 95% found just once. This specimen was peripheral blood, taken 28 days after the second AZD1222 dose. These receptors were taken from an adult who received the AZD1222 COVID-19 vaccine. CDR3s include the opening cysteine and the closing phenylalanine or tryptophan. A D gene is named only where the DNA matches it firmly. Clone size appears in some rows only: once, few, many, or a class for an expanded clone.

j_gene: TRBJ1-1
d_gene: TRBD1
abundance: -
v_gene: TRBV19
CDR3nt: TGTGCCAGTAGTATAAACAGGGGTGAAGCTTTCTTT
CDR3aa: CASSINRGEAFF

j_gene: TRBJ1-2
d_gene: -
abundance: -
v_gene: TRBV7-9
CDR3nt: TGTGCCAGCAGCTTGGGGGGAGGCTATGGCTACACCTTC
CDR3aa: CASSLGGGYGYTF

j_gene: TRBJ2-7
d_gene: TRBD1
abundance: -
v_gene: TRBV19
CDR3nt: TGTGCCAGTAGTCCCGGTGTAGTTTACCGGGACAGTTTTATTTACGAGCAGTACTTC
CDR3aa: CASSPGVVYRDSFIYEQYF

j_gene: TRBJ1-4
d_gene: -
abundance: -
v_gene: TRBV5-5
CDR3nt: TGTGCCAGCAGCTTTACAGTTAATGAAAAACTGTTTTTT
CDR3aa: CASSFTVNEKLFF

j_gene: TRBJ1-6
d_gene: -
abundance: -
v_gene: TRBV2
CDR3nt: TGTGCCAGCTCCCTAGGCAGGTCACCCCTCCACTTT
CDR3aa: CASSLGRSPLHF

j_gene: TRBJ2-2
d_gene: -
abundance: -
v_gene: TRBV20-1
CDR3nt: TGCAGTGCGGTGTGGTCCGGGGAGCTGTTTTTT
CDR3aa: CSAVWSGELFF

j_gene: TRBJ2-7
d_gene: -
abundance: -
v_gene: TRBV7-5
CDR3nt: TGTGTCAGAAGACCCACAGGGCCGTCTCCGGAGGAGCAGTACTTC
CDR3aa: CVRRPTGPSPEEQYF

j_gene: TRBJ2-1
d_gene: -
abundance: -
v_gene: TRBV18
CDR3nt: TGTGCCAGCTCACCACCATCCGGGTTATCCTACAATGAGCAGTTCTTC
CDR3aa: CASSPPSGLSYNEQFF

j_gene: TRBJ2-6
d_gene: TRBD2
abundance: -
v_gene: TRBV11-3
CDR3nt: TGTGCCAGCAGCTCGGGGGGCTCTGGGGCCAACGTCCTGACTTTC
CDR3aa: CASSSGGSGANVLTF

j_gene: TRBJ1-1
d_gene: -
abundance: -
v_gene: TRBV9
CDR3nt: TGTGCCAGCAGCGACCAGACAGGAGCGAACACTGAAGCTTTCTTT
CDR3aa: CASSDQTGANTEAFF

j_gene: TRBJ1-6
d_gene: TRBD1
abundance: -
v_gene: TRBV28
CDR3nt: TGTGCCAGCATCGTATCCGGGACAGTTAATTCACCCCTCCACTTT
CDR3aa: CASIVSGTVNSPLHF

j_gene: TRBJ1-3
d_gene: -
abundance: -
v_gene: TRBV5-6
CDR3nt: TGTGCCAGCAGCTTGTTACAGGTCTCCTCTGGAAACACCATATATTTT
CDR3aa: CASSLLQVSSGNTIYF

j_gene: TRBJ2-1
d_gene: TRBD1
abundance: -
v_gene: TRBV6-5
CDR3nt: TGTGCCAGCAGTCCTGACAGGGGGCCTTTTAATGAGCAGTTCTTC
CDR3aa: CASSPDRGPFNEQFF

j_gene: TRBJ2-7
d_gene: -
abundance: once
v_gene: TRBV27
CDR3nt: TGTGCCAGCAGTTTCGACGAGCAGTACTTC
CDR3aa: CASSFDEQYF

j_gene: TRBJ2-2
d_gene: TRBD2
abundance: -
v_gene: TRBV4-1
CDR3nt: TGCGCCAGCAGACCCGGGACTATAACCGGGGAGCTGTTTTTT
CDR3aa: CASRPGTITGELFF

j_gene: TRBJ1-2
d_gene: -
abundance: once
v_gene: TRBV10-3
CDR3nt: TGTGCCATAGAGGGGACCTATGGCTACACCTTC
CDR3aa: CAIEGTYGYTF

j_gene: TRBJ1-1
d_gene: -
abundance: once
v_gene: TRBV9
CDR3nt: TGTGCCAGCAGCGTCAATCCCGGGGGCAAAAACACTGAAGCTTTCTTT
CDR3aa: CASSVNPGGKNTEAFF

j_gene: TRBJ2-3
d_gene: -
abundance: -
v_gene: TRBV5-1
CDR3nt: TGCGCCAGCAGAGGGGGGCTAGGCACAGATACGCAGTATTTT
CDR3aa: CASRGGLGTDTQYF

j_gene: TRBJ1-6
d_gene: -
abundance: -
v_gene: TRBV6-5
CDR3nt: TGTGCCAGCAGTTACTCGTCCCGGGAATCACCCCTCCACTTT
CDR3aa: CASSYSSRESPLHF

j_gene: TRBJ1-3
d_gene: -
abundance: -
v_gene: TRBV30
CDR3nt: TGTGCCTGGAGTCCACTTGCCTCTGGAAACACCATATATTTT
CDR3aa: CAWSPLASGNTIYF

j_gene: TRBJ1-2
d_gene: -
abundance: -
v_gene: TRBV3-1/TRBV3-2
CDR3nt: TGTGCCAGCAGCCAAGGGGACGTTCGCGGCTACACCTTC
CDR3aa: CASSQGDVRGYTF

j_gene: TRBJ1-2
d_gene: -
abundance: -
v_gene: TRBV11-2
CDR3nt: TGTGCCAGCAGCTTAGAGGTCCTGGCGCGCTACACCTTC
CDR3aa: CASSLEVLARYTF

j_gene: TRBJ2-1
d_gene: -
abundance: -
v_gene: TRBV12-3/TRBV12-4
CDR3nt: TGTGCCAGCAGTCTCCTTTACAATGAGCAGTTCTTC
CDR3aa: CASSLLYNEQFF

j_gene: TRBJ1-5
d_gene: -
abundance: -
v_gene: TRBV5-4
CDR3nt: TGTGCCAGCAGCCCCGACAGTAGCAATCAGCCCCAGCATTTT
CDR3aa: CASSPDSSNQPQHF

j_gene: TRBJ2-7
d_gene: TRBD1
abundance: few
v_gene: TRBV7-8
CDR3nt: TGTGCCAGCAGCCCCAGGGGGCGAACGACCTACGAGCAGTACTTC
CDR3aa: CASSPRGRTTYEQYF

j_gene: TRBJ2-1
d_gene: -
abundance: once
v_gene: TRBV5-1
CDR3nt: TGCGCCAGCAGCTTGGCCTCGGCAGGGGATGAGCAGTTCTTC
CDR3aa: CASSLASAGDEQFF

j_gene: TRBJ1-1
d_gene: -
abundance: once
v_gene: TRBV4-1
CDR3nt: TGCGCCAGCAGCCAAGGCAGGCAGGTCTCTAAGAACACTGAAGCTTTCTTT
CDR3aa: CASSQGRQVSKNTEAFF

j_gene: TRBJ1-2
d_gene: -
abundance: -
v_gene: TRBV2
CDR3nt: TGTGCCAGCAGACTTGGACAGAGTAACTATGGCTACACCTTC
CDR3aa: CASRLGQSNYGYTF

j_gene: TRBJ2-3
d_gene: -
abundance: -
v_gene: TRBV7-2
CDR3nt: TGTGCCAGCAGCCGCCCGGGGGTAGGCACAGATACGCAGTATTTT
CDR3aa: CASSRPGVGTDTQYF

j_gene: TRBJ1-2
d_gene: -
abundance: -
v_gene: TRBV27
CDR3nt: TGTGCCAGCAGTTTATCGATGGTGGGGATTAACTATGGCTACACCTTC
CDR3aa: CASSLSMVGINYGYTF

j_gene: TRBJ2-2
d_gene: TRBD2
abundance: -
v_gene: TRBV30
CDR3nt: TGTGCCTGGAGTCCTAAAACGGGACTAGCGGGAGGGGTCTACACCGGGGAGCTGTTTTTT
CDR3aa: CAWSPKTGLAGGVYTGELFF

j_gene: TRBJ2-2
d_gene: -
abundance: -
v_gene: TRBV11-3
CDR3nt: TGTGCCAGCACCTTGCGGACCGGGGAGCTGTTTTTT
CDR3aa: CASTLRTGELFF

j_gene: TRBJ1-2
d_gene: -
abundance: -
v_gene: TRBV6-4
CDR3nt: TGTGCCAGCAGTCGTGACAGAAACTATGGCTACACCTTC
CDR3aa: CASSRDRNYGYTF

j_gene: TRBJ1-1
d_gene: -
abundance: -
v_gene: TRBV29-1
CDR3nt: TGCAGCGTTGGAGGAAGGGGAAGGACTGAAGCTTTCTTT
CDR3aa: CSVGGRGRTEAFF

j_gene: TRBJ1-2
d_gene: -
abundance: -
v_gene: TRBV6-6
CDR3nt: TGTGCCAGCAGTAAGACAGCAAACTATGGCTACACCTTC
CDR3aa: CASSKTANYGYTF

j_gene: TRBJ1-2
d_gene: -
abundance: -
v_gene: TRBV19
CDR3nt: TGTGCCAGTAGTATATGGGCGGACTATGGCTACACCTTC
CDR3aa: CASSIWADYGYTF

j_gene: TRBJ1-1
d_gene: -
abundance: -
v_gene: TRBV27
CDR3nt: TGTGCCAGCAGCCTACGGGGCCCACGGAACACTGAAGCTTTCTTT
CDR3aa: CASSLRGPRNTEAFF

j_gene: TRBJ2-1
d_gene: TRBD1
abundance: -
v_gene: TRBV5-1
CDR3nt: TGCGCCAGCAGCTCAACCGGGACAGTCTACAATGAGCAGTTCTTC
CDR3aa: CASSSTGTVYNEQFF

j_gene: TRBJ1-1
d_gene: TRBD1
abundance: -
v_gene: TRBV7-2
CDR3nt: TGTGCCAGCAGCTTAGCATACAGGGGGAGTGGTGAAGCTTTCTTT
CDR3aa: CASSLAYRGSGEAFF

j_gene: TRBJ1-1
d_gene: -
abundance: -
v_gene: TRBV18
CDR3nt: TGTGCCAGCTCACCACAGGGGGTTGAGGGGACTGAAGCTTTCTTT
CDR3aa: CASSPQGVEGTEAFF

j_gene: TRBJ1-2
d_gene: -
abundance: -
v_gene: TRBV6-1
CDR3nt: TGTGCCAGCAGTGAATCGGTTGGTGCTAACTATGGCTACACCTTC
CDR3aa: CASSESVGANYGYTF

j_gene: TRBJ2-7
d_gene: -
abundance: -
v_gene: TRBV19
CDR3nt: TGTGCCAGTAGTATGCCTGGCAGAACCTACGAGCAGTACTTC
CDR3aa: CASSMPGRTYEQYF

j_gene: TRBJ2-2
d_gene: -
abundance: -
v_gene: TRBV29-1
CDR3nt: TGCAGCGTCGCTGGACAGTACACCGGGGAGCTGTTTTTT
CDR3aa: CSVAGQYTGELFF

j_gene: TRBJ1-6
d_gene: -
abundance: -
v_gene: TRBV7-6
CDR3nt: TGTGCCAGCAGTCTTAATTCACCCCTCCACTTT
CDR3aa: CASSLNSPLHF

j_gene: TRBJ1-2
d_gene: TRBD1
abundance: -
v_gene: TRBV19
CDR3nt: TGTGCCAGTAGTATCGACAGGGTGTATGGCTACACCTTC
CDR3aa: CASSIDRVYGYTF

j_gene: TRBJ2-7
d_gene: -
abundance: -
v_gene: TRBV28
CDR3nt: TGTGCCAGCTTTAGAGAGTCTCCCTACGAGCAGTACTTC
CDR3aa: CASFRESPYEQYF

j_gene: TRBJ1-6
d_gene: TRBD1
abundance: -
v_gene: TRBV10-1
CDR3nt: TGCGCCAGCGGTACAGGGGGCTATTCACCCCTCCACTTT
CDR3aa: CASGTGGYSPLHF

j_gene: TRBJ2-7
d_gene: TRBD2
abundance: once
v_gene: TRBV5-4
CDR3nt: TGTGCCAGCGGCACCCTTAGCGGGGGGCCCACCTACGAGCAGTACTTC
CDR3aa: CASGTLSGGPTYEQYF

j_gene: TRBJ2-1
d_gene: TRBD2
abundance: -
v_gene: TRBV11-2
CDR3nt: TGTGCCAGCAGCTTTGAGCGGGAGGGCTACAATGAGCAGTTCTTC
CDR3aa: CASSFEREGYNEQFF

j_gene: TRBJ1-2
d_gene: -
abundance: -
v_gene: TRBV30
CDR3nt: TGTGCCTGGAGTGTAGGCAGGGATGGCTACACCTTC
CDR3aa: CAWSVGRDGYTF

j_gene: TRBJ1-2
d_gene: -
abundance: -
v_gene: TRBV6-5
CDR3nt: TGTGCCAGCAGTTACTCTGGAGGACAGACATCCTATGGCTACACCTTC
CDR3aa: CASSYSGGQTSYGYTF

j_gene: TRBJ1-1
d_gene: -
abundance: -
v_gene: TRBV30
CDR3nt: TGTGCCTGGACTTTACCACAGGGGAACACTGAAGCTTTCTTT
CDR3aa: CAWTLPQGNTEAFF

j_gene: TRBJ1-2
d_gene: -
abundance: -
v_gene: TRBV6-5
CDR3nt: TGTGCCAGCAGTTACTCGTCCCCTCGGGGCTACACCTTC
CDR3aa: CASSYSSPRGYTF